These 21 T cell receptor beta chains came from one sample sequenced in a study of shared clonotypes between healthy human individuals. TCRdb's table, derived via immunoSEQ multiplex PCR, lists solely in-frame clones and lacks some. The table includes roughly 500,000 clones, approximately 80% detected once. The sample was PBMCs. Source of these receptors: a woman aged 40 to 55 in good health. Some clones in this sample may be carry-over from other donors' samples.

The genes are TRBV15 and TRBJ2-2, with D possibly being TRBD1 (5 bases). Trimming stripped 0 bases from V and 4 bases from J, with 9 bases between. The CDR3 has 15 residues. Germline CDR1 reads LNHNV; CDR2 reads YYDKDF (reference sequence). Here the CDR3 reads CATSRDRGSTGELFF. The CDR3 bases are TGTGCCACCAGCAGAGATAGGGGCAGCACCGGGGAGCTGTTTTTT. Drawing the rest from reference TRBV15 and TRBJ2-2, the complete variable domain is DAMVIQNPRYQVTQFGKPVTLSCSQTLNHNVMYWYQQKSSQAPKLLFHYYDKDFNNEADTPDNFQSRRPNTSFCFLDIRSPGLGDTAMYLCATSRDRGSTGELFFGEGSRLTVL.

The CDR3 here is CASALSSGANVLTF. CDR3 coding DNA: TGTGCCAGCGCACTCAGCTCTGGGGCCAACGTCCTGACTTTC. This sequence joins TRBV28 and TRBJ2-6; D ambiguous. Germline-derived CDR1 and CDR2 are MDHEN and SYDVKM. V was cut by 8 bases and J by 0 bases, with 8 bases left in between. The CDR3 loop spans 14 amino acids. Combining the CDR3 with reference TRBV28 and TRBJ2-6 gives the whole variable domain DVKVTQSSRYLVKRTGEKVFLECVQDMDHENMFWYRQDPGLGLRLIYFSYDVKMKEKGDIPEGYSVSREKKERFSLILESASTNQTSMYLCASALSSGANVLTFGAGSRLTVL.

This CDR3 reads CAWTEGSGRGGEQYF. The CDR3 DNA follows: TGTGCCTGGACCGAGGGTAGCGGGAGAGGTGGCGAGCAGTACTTC. V and J are TRBV30 and TRBJ2-7; 9 nucleotides line up with TRBD2. The CDR3 is made up of 15 amino acids. Germline CDR1 is GTSNPN and CDR2 is SVGIG (reference sequence). With V trimmed by 4 bases and J by 6 bases, 13 bases remained unmatched.

The rearrangement joins TRBV5-1 to TRBJ1-4; TRBD1 aligns across 9 bases. The CDR3 has 15 residues. J gave up 6 bases and V 4 bases, and 7 bases lay outside the gene matches. Germline V gene data show CDR1 as SGHRS and CDR2 as YFSETQ. In DNA, the CDR3 is TGCGCCAGCAGCGTGGGGTGGACAGGGGATGAAAAACTGTTTTTT. Translated, it gives CASSVGWTGDEKLFF.

This clone was recorded a few times. V and J are TRBV4-2 and TRBJ1-2; tentative D call: TRBD1 (5 bases). The V end was cut by 0 bases, the J end by 4 bases, with 12 bases between. Germline V CDR1 and CDR2: LGHNA, YNFKEQ. CDR3 length: 15 residues. The CDR3 sequence is CASSQDQAGFYGYTF. DNA of the CDR3: TGTGCCAGCAGCCAAGATCAGGCAGGGTTCTATGGCTACACCTTC.

The chain couples TRBV29-1 to TRBJ2-5; D could derive from TRBD1 or TRBD2 (6 bases each). The J call may not be correct, given that the DNA end is closer to TRBJ2-7. The CDR3 consists of 11 residues. Per germline, CDR1 SQVTM and CDR2 ANQGSEA. The CDR3 bases are TGCAGCGTTGGGCGGGACAACGAGCAGTACTTC. This translates into CSVGRDNEQYF.

The chain recombines TRBV28 with TRBJ1-1; no clear D. The CDR3 length is 11 residues. V was trimmed by 11 bases and J by 1 base, leaving 8 bases between them. The germline CDR1 and CDR2 sequences are MDHEN and SYDVKM. The CDR3 is CARPGNTEAFF. CDR3 bases: TGTGCCCGCCCCGGGAACACTGAAGCTTTCTTT.

In the case of this clone: This CDR3 is also generated by other DNA sequences in the sample. This rearrangement joins TRBV6-5 to TRBJ2-7, with unresolved D. V was pared by 6 bases and J by 3 bases, with 6 bases between. Germline CDR1 and CDR2: MNHEY and SVGAGI. CDR3 length: 11 residues. The CDR3 reads CASSRDYEQYF. The DNA of the CDR3 is TGTGCCAGCAGCCGTGACTACGAGCAGTACTTC.

A word on this clone: A far larger clone is off by one base, so a read error is likely. The chain combines TRBV4-1 with TRBJ2-7; D perhaps matches TRBD2 (6 bases). This CDR3 has 16 residues. The germline gives CDR1 MGHRA, CDR2 YSYEKL. For the CDR3, the DNA is TGCGTCAGCAGCCCCAAGTCATGGAGGGCAGCGTACGAGCAGTACTTC. It encodes CVSSPKSWRAAYEQYF.

V and J are TRBV7-2 and TRBJ2-3; the D gene is possibly TRBD1 (6 bases). The CDR3 covers 14 residues. V was pared by 5 bases and J by 0 bases, with 9 bases between. CDR1 SGHTA and CDR2 FQGNSA come from the germline V gene. The CDR3 loop is CASSADRSTDTQYF. The CDR3 nucleotides read TGTGCCAGCAGCGCGGACAGAAGCACAGATACGCAGTATTTT. The whole variable domain, filled in from reference TRBV7-2 and TRBJ2-3, reads GAGVSQSPSNKVTEKGKDVELRCDPISGHTALYWYRQSLGQGLEFLIYFQGNSAPDKSGLPSDRFSAERTGGSVSTLTIQRTQQEDSAVYLCASSADRSTDTQYFGPGTRLTVL.

The V and J genes are TRBV11-3 and TRBJ2-1; no reliable D call. Germline-derived CDR1 and CDR2 are SGHNT and YENEEA. V was cut by 0 bases and J by 3 bases, with 12 bases left in between. The CDR3 is 16 residues long. The CDR3 coding sequence is TGTGCCAGCAGCTTAGATAGTACCTCAAGCTACAATGAGCAGTTCTTC. Residues: CASSLDSTSSYNEQFF.

This clone appeared a few times. The gene calls are TRBV9 and TRBJ1-1; 8 positions agree with TRBD1. V lost 6 bases and J lost 5; bases outside the gene matches: 6. The germline V gene encodes CDR1 SGDLS and CDR2 YYNGEE. This CDR3 region has 13 residues. The CDR3 here is CASNRGMGTEAFF. The CDR3 coding sequence is TGTGCCAGCAACAGGGGGATGGGAACTGAAGCTTTCTTT.

This clone was counted a few times. The rearrangement links TRBV28 to TRBJ1-5; 9 bases match TRBD1. The germline CDR1 and CDR2 sequences are MDHEN and SYDVKM. The CDR3 loop spans 15 amino acids. V dropped 3 bases and J dropped 6; count of bases not matched to a gene: 6. CDR3 coding DNA: TGTGCCAGCAGTTTCCAGGACAGGGGTCGTCAGCCCCAGCATTTT. Amino acids: CASSFQDRGRQPQHF.

The rearrangement links TRBV6-5 to TRBJ2-6; D gene uncertain. The V and J ends lost 2 bases and 4 bases respectively, with 9 bases between them. Germline V CDR1 and CDR2: MNHEY, SVGAGI. The CDR3 spans 15 residues. The CDR3 nucleotides are TGTGCCAGCAGTTACGCGGTGAGCGGGGCCAACGTCCTGACTTTC. Amino acids: CASSYAVSGANVLTF.

The chain has TRBV2 and TRBJ2-7; D perhaps matches TRBD1 (6 bases). The CDR3 totals 14 residues. Germline values: CDR1 SNHLY, CDR2 FYNNEI. V lost 8 bases and J 1 base, leaving 15 bases between the germline ends. In nucleotides, the CDR3 is TGTGCCAGCTTACTGGACAGTGCGTCCTACGAGCAGTACTTC. Translating gives CASLLDSASYEQYF.

J is TRBJ2-5 and V is TRBV15; D could derive from TRBD1 or TRBD2 (5 bases each). Germline V lookup: CDR1 LNHNV, CDR2 YYDKDF (reference sequence). This CDR3 has 16 residues. V lost 1 base, J lost 7 bases, and 19 bases lay in between. The CDR3, as DNA: TGTGCCACCAGCAGAGCCCTAATGCGTTTTGGGACGACCCAGTACTTC. Translation gives CATSRALMRFGTTQYF.

This clone was counted only a few times. This chain connects TRBV7-2 to TRBJ1-2; a possible D gene is TRBD1 (5 bases). The CDR3 has 16 residues. Germline V gene sequence: CDR1 SGHTA, CDR2 FQGNSA. Deletions cut 4 bases from V and 7 bases from J, with 22 bases between. This CDR3 is CASSSLGEGRSGGYTF. Here the CDR3 DNA reads TGTGCCAGCAGCTCGTTGGGGGAGGGGAGGAGTGGTGGCTACACCTTC.

Concerning this clone itself: A read error may produce the germline difference seen at one junction end. The V call is TRBV27, the J call TRBJ1-2; D is possibly TRBD1 (5 bases). Germline CDR1 reads MNHEY; CDR2 reads SMNVEV (reference sequence). The CDR3 has 13 amino acids. The CDR3 region is CASKGGERGGHTF. DNA for the CDR3: TGTGCCAGCAAGGGCGGGGAGAGGGGTGGCCACACCTTC.

This chain links TRBV2 with TRBJ2-1; 10 bases are shared with TRBD2. V was pared by 2 bases and J by 0 bases, with 13 bases of the junction left unmatched. Germline values: CDR1 SNHLY, CDR2 FYNNEI. The CDR3 contains 20 residues. CDR3 nucleotides: TGTGCCAGCAGTGAACCACGGGGGCTAGCGGGAGCTCACTCCTACAATGAGCAGTTCTTC. Protein product: CASSEPRGLAGAHSYNEQFF. The whole variable domain, remainder taken from reference TRBV2 and TRBJ2-1, is EPEVTQTPSHQVTQMGQEVILRCVPISNHLYFYWYRQILGQKVEFLVSFYNNEISEKSEIFDDQFSVERPDGSNFTLKIRSTKLEDSAMYFCASSEPRGLAGAHSYNEQFFGPGTRLTVL.

This clone was counted many times. The chain carries TRBV30 and TRBJ2-1; 8 nucleotides match TRBD2. The germline V gene encodes CDR1 GTSNPN and CDR2 SVGIG (reference sequence). V lost 2 bases to trimming and J lost 7 bases; unmatched junction nucleotides: 7. The CDR3 has 14 amino acids. The CDR3 spells CAWSLSSGFNEQFF. The CDR3 coding sequence is TGTGCCTGGAGTTTGTCTAGCGGGTTTAATGAGCAGTTCTTC.

V is TRBV6-5 and J is TRBJ2-1; D may be TRBD2 (6 bases). Trimming removed 0 bases from V and 2 bases from J, with 11 bases in between. Germline CDR1 MNHEY, CDR2 SVGAGI. The CDR3 runs 16 residues. For the CDR3, the DNA is TGTGCCAGCAGTTACTCGGGCGGGAACGCCTACAATGAGCAGTTCTTC. Its protein product is CASSYSGGNAYNEQFF.